This entry concerns a single T cell receptor (beta chain). There is no known antigen for this receptor. Per-base qualities were not stored, and no clone one base away is much larger. Measured from the cysteine to the phenylalanine, the CDR3 is 18 residues long. Only the CDR3 portion is preserved as DNA: 54 bases, with reading frame beginning at the first base. The V end gives up 0 bases and the J end 0 bases, leaving 2 bases in the junction not matched to a gene. Based on the germline V gene (reference sequence), the CDR1 and CDR2 sequences are SEHNR and FQNEAQ. This sample was included in a study of CD8+CD57+ T cells in acquired aplastic anemia (dated by TCRdb to the late 2010s). Broadly, across the study: DNA extracted from sorted CD4+ and CD8+ cells had a mean of roughly 3.4 ug, with a range of roughly 0.2 to 27.4 ug. CD8+CD57+ expansion was defined as frequency above the mean frequency observed in healthy subjects. The research as a whole found: No significant difference in CD8+ Simpson's diversity was found between patients and healthy controls (P=0.060). Roughly 29 CD8+ CDR3 sequences were shared between patients and controls but appeared highly expressed in patients and within their immunodominant clones.

Profiling of TCR beta VDJ combinations and CDR3 sequences used genomic DNA as the template. An Illumina HiSeq 2000 was the platform used for TCR repertoire sequencing. The paper's processing steps were these. Repertoire assessment relied on Simpson's diversity index, CDR3 size and DJ length profiles, and TRBV/TRBJ rearrangement plots. The immunodominant clone was defined as the most abundant DNA sequence in deep sequencing data. CDR3 amino acid sequences were screened for sharing across subjects and compared with published repertoires and the VDJdb database. Using fastp trimming at Q25 and MiXCR clonotype assembly, TCRdb reanalyzed the public sequencing data and kept in-frame beta chains. Each record represents a unique CDR3 protein, reported with the most common genes and DNA among its rows. The V and J calls shown here were made by TCRdb, not taken from the authors' results. For this sample there are 200,000 or so distinct CDR3 sequences; almost 50% appear just once. The top ten clonotypes cover 15% to 20% of the sample.

The patients picked for sequencing were ones in whom flow cytometry had shown an expansion of CD8+CD57+ cells. All patients had severe acquired aplastic anemia diagnosed by International Study of Aplastic Anemia and Agranulocytosis and Camitta criteria. No therapy had been received by the patients at the time of blood sampling. In the study, sorted CD4+ and CD8+ blood T cells from patients with severe aplastic anemia and from healthy subjects underwent deep sequencing of TCR repertoires. In the USA, patient enrollment took place under clinicaltrials.gov protocols 00001620, 01623167, 00001397, 00071045, 00081523 and 00961064. Ficoll-Paque density gradient centrifugation was used to isolate peripheral blood mononuclear cells. Before DNA extraction, CD4+ and CD8+ T cells were sorted by FACS or by magnetic beads.

This sequence was found in a human donor with aplastic anemia. The rearrangement joined TRBV7-9 to TRBJ2-6, and TRBD1 aligns with 10 junction nucleotides. Specimen: sorted CD4+, CD8+, or CD8+CD57+ T cells (not recorded which) from PBMCs. The nucleotide sequence reads as follows: TGTGCCAGCAGCTTAGCGACAGGGGGCGGCTCTGGGGCCAACGTCCTGACTTTC. It codes for CASSLATGGGSGANVLTF.